Presented here are 2 T cell receptor beta chains from one specimen sequenced in a study of blood T cell repertoires in COVID-19. Libraries were prepared by immunoSEQ multiplex PCR; TCRdb keeps only in-frame clonotypes and omits some of them. The sample has roughly 670,000 clones, 75% to 90% seen once. Sequencing used peripheral blood. All receptors come from a woman aged 18 to 35 with acute or convalescent COVID-19.

This clone was counted between two and nine times. The V call is TRBV5-1, the J call TRBJ2-7; TRBD1 is a possible D gene (6 bases). The CDR3 has 13 residues. The germline CDR1 and CDR2 sequences are SGHRS and YFSETQ. Trimming left V 9 bases short and J 3 bases short, with 16 bases between. The CDR3 DNA reads as TGCGCCAACCCCCGGGACACCGACTACGAGCAGTACTTC. Its protein is CANPRDTDYEQYF.

The chain couples TRBV21-1 to TRBJ1-1. TRBV21-1 counts as a pseudogene. CDR3 length: 12 amino acids. The CDR3 loop reads CASSKRRPEAFF. The CDR3 DNA reads as TGTGCCAGCAGCAAAAGGAGGCCAGAAGCTTTCTTT.